This T cell receptor beta chain was observed in a study of shared clonotypes between healthy human individuals. Study-wide background: Aged 18 to 49, the donors were two women and a few men.

As defined, naive CD8 cells were CD45RO-negative and positively selected for CCR7, with terminally differentiated effector memory CD45RA+ cells excluded. Unmatched junction bases numbered 7, after V lost 3 bases and J lost 7 bases. Germline CDR1 is LNHDA and CDR2 is SQIVND (reference sequence). The CDR3 is 14 amino acids. Clones were read by immunoSEQ multiplex PCR, and TCRdb kept only the in-frame ones, dropping some. The sample has about 2 million clones, about 95% seen once. Sequencing was performed on naive CD8+ T cells sorted from blood. The origin of this receptor is a man aged 18 to 29 in good health. The chain has TRBV19 and TRBJ2-7; 9 nucleotides line up with TRBD1. In nucleotides, the CDR3 is TGTGCCAGTAGTATTGGGACAGGGTCCTTGGAGCAGTACTTC. Translated, it gives CASSIGTGSLEQYF.